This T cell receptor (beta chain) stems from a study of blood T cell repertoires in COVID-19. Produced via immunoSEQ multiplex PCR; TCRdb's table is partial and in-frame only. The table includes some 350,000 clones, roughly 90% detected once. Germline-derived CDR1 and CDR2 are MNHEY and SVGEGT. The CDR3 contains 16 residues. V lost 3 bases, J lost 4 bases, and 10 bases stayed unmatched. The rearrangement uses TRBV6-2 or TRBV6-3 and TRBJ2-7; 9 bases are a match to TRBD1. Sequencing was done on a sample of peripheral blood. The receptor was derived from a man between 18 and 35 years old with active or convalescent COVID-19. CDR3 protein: CASSYSRTGVPYEQYF. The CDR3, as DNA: TGTGCCAGCAGTTATTCCAGGACAGGGGTGCCTTACGAGCAGTACTTC.